This section outlines one TCR beta chain sequence together with its context. Its antigen is still unknown. Primers: 60 Vbeta forward and 13 Jbeta reverse. TCRdb keeps only in-frame clones here, not all; method: immunoSEQ multiplex PCR. The data contain 90,000 to 150,000 clones, about three quarters of them singletons. The source of the sample is a study of cytomegalovirus exposure and HLA in healthy donors. Study-wide background: Earlier results showed 90 million to 130 million unique TCR beta sequences derived from some 190 million T cells.

The germline gives CDR1 SQVTM, CDR2 ANQGSEA. The CDR3 covers 13 residues. J lost 2 bases, V lost 7 bases, and 6 bases had no gene match. Study outcomes and limitations: Later findings reportedly placed an Asian-associated ancestry cluster below the approximately 620-donor mean for N-insertions.

The chain carries TRBV29-1 and TRBJ2-7, with 9 positions matching TRBD2. The sequence came from a woman aged 30 to 39 in good health and CMV-seropositive. The specimen was PBMCs. The CDR3 spells CSAIAGAPYEQYF. Here the CDR3 DNA reads TGCAGCGCTATAGCGGGGGCCCCCTACGAGCAGTACTTC.